Listed below are T cell receptor beta chains from one sample, sequenced in a study of blood T cell repertoires in COVID-19. Profiled with immunoSEQ multiplex PCR; TCRdb holds only in-frame clones, not every one. The table includes roughly 27,000 clones, approximately 80% detected once. Sequenced sample: peripheral blood. The receptors here all came from a woman aged 70-85 years with acute or convalescent COVID-19. The CDR3 runs from the conserved cysteine through the conserved F or W. Fields, in order: clone size, J gene, D gene, V gene, CDR3 DNA, CDR3 protein. A D gene is named only where the DNA matches it firmly. A clone size is listed for some rows: how often the clone was seen (once, few, many), or a class if it is expanded.

. | TRBJ2-3 | TRBD2 | TRBV10-2 | TGCGCCAGCAGTTCGACTAGCGGGGCTGATACGCAGTATTTT | CASSSTSGADTQYF
once | TRBJ2-5 | TRBD1 | TRBV6-5 | TGTGCCAGCGTCCCTACAGGGGAGAGAGAGACCCAGTACTTC | CASVPTGERETQYF
. | TRBJ2-1 | TRBD2 | TRBV7-3 | TGTGCCAGCAGCTCAGCGGGAGCCCCGATGAATGAGCAGTTCTTC | CASSSAGAPMNEQFF
. | TRBJ2-1 | TRBD2 | TRBV6-2/TRBV6-3 | TGTGCCAGCAGTTCCTGGGGCGGGGGGGCCCATGAGCAGTTCTTC | CASSSWGGGAHEQFF
few | TRBJ1-2 | . | TRBV5-1 | TGCGCCAGCAGTTTAGATCAGGGGTCTAACTATGGCTACACCTTC | CASSLDQGSNYGYTF
. | TRBJ1-4 | . | TRBV29-1 | TGCAGCGTTACGGAGGCTAATGAAAAACTGTTTTTT | CSVTEANEKLFF
. | TRBJ1-4 | TRBD1 | TRBV28 | TGTGCCAGCAGTTTTACAGGGGGGACTAATGAAAAACTGTTTTTT | CASSFTGGTNEKLFF
. | TRBJ2-1 | TRBD1 | TRBV10-3 | TGTGCCATCAGTGAGCCGGGACAGGGAAAGCGTGAGCAGTTCTTC | CAISEPGQGKREQFF
. | TRBJ2-4 | TRBD2 | TRBV29-1 | TGCAGCGCAGCTAGCGGTGTGGGAGCCAAAAACATTCAGTACTTC | CSAASGVGAKNIQYF
. | TRBJ2-7 | TRBD1 | TRBV6-5 | TGTGCCAGCAGGAAGCCGGGACAGTCCTACGAGCAGTACTTC | CASRKPGQSYEQYF
. | TRBJ1-2 | TRBD1 | TRBV2 | TGTGCCAGCAGCGGGACAGGGGGGTCCTTTGGCTACACCTTC | CASSGTGGSFGYTF
few | TRBJ2-7 | TRBD2 | TRBV4-1 | TGCGCCAGCAGCCAGGCTAGCGGATACGAGCAGTACTTC | CASSQASGYEQYF
. | TRBJ2-5 | TRBD1 | TRBV29-1 | TGCAGCGCCGAGCCGGGACAGGAATCCCAAGAGACCCAGTACTTC | CSAEPGQESQETQYF
. | TRBJ1-3 | . | TRBV29-1 | TGCAGCGCCTCACAGGGAGCAGGAAACACCATATATTTT | CSASQGAGNTIYF
. | TRBJ2-3 | . | TRBV24-1 | TGTGCCACCAGTGATGGGAGCGCAGATACGCAGTATTTT | CATSDGSADTQYF
once | TRBJ2-3 | . | TRBV11-3 | TGTGCCAGCAGCTTAGCACAGGGCACAGATACGCAGTATTTT | CASSLAQGTDTQYF
. | TRBJ2-2 | . | TRBV20-1 | TGCAGTGCTAGTAGCGACAGTGTAACCGGGGAGCTGTTTTTT | CSASSDSVTGELFF
. | TRBJ2-1 | TRBD2 | TRBV9 | TGTGCCAGCAGCGTAAACCAGCGGGGGTACAATGAGCAGTTCTTC | CASSVNQRGYNEQFF
once | TRBJ2-1 | . | TRBV18 | TGTGCCAGCTCACCAAGTATGACTACCAATGAGCAGTTCTTC | CASSPSMTTNEQFF
. | TRBJ2-5 | TRBD1 | TRBV30 | TGTGCCTGGAGGGGGGACAGTCTTCAAGAGACCCAGTACTTC | CAWRGDSLQETQYF
. | TRBJ2-3 | . | TRBV2 | TGTGCCAGCAGTGCCTCTAGCGCCCCAAGCACAGATACGCAGTATTTT | CASSASSAPSTDTQYF
once | TRBJ2-7 | TRBD1 | TRBV5-1 | TGCGCCAGCAGCTCGGGGACAGGGGGCTACTACGAGCAGTACTTC | CASSSGTGGYYEQYF
. | TRBJ1-2 | TRBD1 | TRBV12-3/TRBV12-4 | TGTGCCAGCAGTCGACAGGGAAAGGGTGGCTACACCTTC | CASSRQGKGGYTF
. | TRBJ1-5 | . | TRBV4-1 | TGCGCCAGCAGCCAAGAACAGGGTGGGAATCAGCCCCAGCATTTT | CASSQEQGGNQPQHF